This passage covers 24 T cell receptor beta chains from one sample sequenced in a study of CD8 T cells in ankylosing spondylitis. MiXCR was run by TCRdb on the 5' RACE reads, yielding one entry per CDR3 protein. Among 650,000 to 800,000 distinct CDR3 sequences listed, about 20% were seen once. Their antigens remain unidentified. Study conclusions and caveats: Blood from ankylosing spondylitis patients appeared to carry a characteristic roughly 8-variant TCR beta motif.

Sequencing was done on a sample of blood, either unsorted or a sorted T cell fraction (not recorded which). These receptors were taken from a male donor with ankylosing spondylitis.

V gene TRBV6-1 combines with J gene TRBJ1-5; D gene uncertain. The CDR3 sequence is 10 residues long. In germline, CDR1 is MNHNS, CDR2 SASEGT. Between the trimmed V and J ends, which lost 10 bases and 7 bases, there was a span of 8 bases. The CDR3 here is CATKGQPQHF. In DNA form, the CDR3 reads TGTGCCACCAAAGGGCAGCCCCAGCATTTT.

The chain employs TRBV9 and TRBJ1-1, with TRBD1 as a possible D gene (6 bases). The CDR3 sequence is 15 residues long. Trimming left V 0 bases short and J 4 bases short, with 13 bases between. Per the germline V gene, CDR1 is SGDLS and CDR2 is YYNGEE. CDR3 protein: CASSVDMGAGTEAFF. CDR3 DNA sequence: TGTGCCAGCAGCGTAGATATGGGGGCGGGCACTGAAGCTTTCTTT.

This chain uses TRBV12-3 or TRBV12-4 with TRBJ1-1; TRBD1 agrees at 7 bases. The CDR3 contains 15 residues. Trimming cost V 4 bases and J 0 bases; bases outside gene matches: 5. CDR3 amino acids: CASSSWTGVNTEAFF. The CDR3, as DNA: TGTGCCAGCAGTTCATGGACAGGAGTGAACACTGAAGCTTTCTTT.

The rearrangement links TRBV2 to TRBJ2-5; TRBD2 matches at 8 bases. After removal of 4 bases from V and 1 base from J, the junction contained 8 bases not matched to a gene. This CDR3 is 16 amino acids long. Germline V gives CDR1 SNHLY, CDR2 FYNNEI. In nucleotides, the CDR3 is TGTGCCAGCAGTGTAACCGGGACTAGGGCCCAAGAGACCCAGTACTTC. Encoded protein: CASSVTGTRAQETQYF.

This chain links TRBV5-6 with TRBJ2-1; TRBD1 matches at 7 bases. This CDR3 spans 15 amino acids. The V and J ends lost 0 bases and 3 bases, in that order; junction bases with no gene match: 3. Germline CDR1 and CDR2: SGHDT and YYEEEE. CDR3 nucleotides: TGTGCCAGCAGCTTGGGACAGGGAGACTACAATGAGCAGTTCTTC. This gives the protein CASSLGQGDYNEQFF.

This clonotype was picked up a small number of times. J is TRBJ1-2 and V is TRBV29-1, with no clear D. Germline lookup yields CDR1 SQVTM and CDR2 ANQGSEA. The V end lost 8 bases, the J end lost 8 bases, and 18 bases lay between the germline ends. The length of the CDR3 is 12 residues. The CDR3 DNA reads TGCAGCCTCCGGGCCTCCTCTGGGGGCTACACCTTC. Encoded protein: CSLRASSGGYTF.

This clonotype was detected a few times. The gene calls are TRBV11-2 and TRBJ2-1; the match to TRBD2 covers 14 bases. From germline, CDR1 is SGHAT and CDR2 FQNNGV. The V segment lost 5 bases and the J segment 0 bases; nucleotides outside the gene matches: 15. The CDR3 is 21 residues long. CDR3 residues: CASSLLAWTSGRSSSYNEQFF. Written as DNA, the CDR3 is TGTGCCAGCAGCCTACTAGCTTGGACTAGCGGGAGGTCGAGCTCCTACAATGAGCAGTTCTTC.

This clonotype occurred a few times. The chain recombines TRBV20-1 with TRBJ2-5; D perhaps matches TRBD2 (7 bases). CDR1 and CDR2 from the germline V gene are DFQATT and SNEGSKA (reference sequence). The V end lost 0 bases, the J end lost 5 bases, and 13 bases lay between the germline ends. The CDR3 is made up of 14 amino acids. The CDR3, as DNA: TGCAGTGCTAGAGAAGTAGGGGGAGGGGAGACCCAGTACTTC. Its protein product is CSAREVGGGETQYF.

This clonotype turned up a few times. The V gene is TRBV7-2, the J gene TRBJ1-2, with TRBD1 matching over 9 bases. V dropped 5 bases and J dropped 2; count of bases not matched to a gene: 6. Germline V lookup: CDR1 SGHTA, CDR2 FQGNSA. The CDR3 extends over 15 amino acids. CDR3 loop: CASSRTGGLNYGYTF. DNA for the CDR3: TGTGCCAGCAGCCGAACAGGGGGCCTAAACTATGGCTACACCTTC.

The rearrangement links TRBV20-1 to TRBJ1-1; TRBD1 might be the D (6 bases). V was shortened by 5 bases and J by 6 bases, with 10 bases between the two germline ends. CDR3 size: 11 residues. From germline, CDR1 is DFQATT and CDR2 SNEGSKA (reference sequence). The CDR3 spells CSASRQAEAFF. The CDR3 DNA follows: TGCAGTGCTTCTCGACAGGCTGAAGCTTTCTTT.

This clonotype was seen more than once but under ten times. CDR3 sequence (DNA): TGCGCCAGCAGCTTTGCGAGCGGGGGGTCCGGGCGGGTTTTCGGCAATGAGCAGTTCTTC. Amino acids: CASSFASGGSGRVFGNEQFF. The chain carries TRBV5-1 and TRBJ2-1, with TRBD2 identical over 9 bases. The germline V gene has CDR1 SGHRS and CDR2 YFSETQ. The trim removed 2 bases at V and 6 bases at J, leaving 21 bases unmatched. CDR3 length: 20 amino acids.

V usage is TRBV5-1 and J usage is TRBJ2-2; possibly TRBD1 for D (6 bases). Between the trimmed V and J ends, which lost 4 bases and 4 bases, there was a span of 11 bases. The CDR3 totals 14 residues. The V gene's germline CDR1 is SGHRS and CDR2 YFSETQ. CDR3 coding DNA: TGCGCCAGCAGCCCGGACAGCGTCACCGGGGAGCTGTTTTTT. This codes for CASSPDSVTGELFF.

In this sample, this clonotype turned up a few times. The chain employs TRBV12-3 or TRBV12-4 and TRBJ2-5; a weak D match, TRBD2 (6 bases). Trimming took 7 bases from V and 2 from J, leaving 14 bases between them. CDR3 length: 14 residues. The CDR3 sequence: CASTSGLLQETQYF. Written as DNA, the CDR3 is TGTGCCAGCACCTCGGGACTTTTACAAGAGACCCAGTACTTC.

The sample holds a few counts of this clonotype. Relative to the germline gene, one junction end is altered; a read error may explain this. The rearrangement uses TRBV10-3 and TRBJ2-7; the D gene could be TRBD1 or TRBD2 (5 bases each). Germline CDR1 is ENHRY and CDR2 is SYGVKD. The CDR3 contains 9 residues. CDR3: CATTGAAHF. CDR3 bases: TGTGCCACCACCGGGGCGGCGCACTTC.

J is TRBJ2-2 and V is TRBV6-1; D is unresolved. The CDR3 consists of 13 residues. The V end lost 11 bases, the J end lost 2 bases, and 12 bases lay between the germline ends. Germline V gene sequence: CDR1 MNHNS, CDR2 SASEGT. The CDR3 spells CAATAPNTGELFF. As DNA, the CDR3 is TGTGCCGCCACCGCACCTAACACCGGGGAGCTGTTTTTT.

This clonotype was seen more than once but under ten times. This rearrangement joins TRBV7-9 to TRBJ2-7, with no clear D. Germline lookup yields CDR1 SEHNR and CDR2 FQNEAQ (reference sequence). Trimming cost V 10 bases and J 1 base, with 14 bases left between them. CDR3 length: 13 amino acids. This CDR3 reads CAIGRRSSYEQYF. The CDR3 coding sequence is TGTGCCATCGGACGGAGAAGTTCCTACGAGCAGTACTTC.

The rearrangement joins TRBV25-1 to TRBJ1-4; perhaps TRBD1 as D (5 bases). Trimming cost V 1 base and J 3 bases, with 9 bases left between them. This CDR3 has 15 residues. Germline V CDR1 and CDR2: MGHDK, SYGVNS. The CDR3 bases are TGTGCCAGCAGTGAATCCGGCAGGGCTAATGAAAAACTGTTTTTT. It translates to CASSESGRANEKLFF.

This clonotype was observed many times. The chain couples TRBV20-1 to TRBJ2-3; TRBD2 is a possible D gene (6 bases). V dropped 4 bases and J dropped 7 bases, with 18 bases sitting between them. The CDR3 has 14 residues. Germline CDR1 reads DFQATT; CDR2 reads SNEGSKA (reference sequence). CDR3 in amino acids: CSANDRGGTNTQYF. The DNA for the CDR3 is TGCAGTGCTAACGACCGGGGAGGCACGAATACGCAGTATTTT.

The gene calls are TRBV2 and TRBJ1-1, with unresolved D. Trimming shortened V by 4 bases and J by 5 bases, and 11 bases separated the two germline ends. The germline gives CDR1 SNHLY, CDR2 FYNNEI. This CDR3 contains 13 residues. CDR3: CASSVLRLTEAFF. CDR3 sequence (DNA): TGTGCCAGCAGTGTCCTTCGATTGACTGAAGCTTTCTTT.

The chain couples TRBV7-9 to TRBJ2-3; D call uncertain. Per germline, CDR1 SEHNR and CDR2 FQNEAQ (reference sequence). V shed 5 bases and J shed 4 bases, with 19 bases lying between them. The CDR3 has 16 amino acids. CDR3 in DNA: TGTGCCAGCAGCCCTCAAGAGTATGAAGTGGCAGATACGCAGTATTTT. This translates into CASSPQEYEVADTQYF.

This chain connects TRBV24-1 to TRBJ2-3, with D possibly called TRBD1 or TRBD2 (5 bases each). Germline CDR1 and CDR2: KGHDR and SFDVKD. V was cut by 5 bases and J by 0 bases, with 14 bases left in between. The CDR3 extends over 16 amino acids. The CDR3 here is CATSVVGEGSTDTQYF. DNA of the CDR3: TGTGCCACCAGTGTAGTAGGTGAGGGGAGCACAGATACGCAGTATTTT.

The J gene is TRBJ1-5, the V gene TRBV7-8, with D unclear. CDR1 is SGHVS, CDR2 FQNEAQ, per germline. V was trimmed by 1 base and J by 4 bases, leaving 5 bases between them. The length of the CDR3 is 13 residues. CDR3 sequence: CASSLETNQPQHF. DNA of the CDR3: TGTGCCAGCAGCTTAGAGACTAATCAGCCCCAGCATTTT.

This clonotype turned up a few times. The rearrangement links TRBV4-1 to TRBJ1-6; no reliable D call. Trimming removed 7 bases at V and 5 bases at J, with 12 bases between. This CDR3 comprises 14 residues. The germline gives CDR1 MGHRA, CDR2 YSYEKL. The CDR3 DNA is TGCGCCAGCACCACACCCGACGATAATTCACCCCTCCACTTT. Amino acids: CASTTPDDNSPLHF.

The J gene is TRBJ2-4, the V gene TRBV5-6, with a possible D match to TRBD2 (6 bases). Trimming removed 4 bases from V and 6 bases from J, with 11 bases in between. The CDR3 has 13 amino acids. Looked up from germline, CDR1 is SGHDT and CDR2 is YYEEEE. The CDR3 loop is CASSLPGLNIQYF. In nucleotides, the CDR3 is TGTGCCAGCAGCCTACCGGGACTAAACATTCAGTACTTC.